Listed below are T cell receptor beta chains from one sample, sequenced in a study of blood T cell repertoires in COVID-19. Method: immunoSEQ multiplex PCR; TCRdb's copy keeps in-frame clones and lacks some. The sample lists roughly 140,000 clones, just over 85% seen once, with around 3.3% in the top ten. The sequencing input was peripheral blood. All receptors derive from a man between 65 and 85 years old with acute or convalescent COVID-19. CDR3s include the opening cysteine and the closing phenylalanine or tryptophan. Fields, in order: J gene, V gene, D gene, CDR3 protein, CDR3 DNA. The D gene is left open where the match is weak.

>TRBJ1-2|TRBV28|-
CASTANRDIMAGYTF
TGTGCCAGCACAGCGAACCGGGACATAATGGCTGGCTACACCTTC
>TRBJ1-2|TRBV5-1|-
CASSNTGYGYTF
TGCGCCAGCAGCAACACAGGGTATGGCTACACCTTC
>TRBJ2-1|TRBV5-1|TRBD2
CASSPGGSDYNEQFF
TGCGCCAGCAGCCCGGGAGGATCCGACTACAATGAGCAGTTCTTC
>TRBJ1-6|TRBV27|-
CASKEWSSSYNSPLHF
TGTGCCAGCAAGGAGTGGTCGAGCTCCTATAATTCACCCCTCCACTTT
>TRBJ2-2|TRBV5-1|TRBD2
CASTYLLAGGSNGELFF
TGCGCCAGCACTTATCTCCTAGCGGGAGGGTCGAACGGGGAGCTGTTTTTT
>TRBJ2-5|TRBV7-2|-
CASSLGTFEETQYF
TGTGCCAGCAGCTTAGGCACTTTTGAAGAGACCCAGTACTTC
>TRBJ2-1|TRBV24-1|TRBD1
CATSDPTGNEQFF
TGTGCCACCAGTGACCCGACAGGGAATGAGCAGTTCTTC
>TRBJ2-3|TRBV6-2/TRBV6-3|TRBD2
CASSYGLAGGPGTDTQYF
TGTGCCAGCAGTTACGGGCTAGCGGGAGGGCCCGGCACAGATACGCAGTATTTT
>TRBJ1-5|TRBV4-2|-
CASSQGEQGDQPQHF
TGTGCCAGCAGCCAAGGAGAGCAAGGAGATCAGCCCCAGCATTTT
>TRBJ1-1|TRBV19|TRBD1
CASSIRGPDTEAFF
TGTGCCAGTAGTATCAGGGGGCCGGACACTGAAGCTTTCTTT